A selection of T cell receptor beta chains follows, all from one sample in a study of blood T cell repertoires in COVID-19. TCRdb's copy holds only in-frame clones and misses some; the assay was immunoSEQ multiplex PCR. This table holds around 110,000 clones, 82% found once. Sequenced sample: peripheral blood. Every receptor here comes from a woman aged 70-85 years with acute or convalescent COVID-19. Both conserved end residues are part of each CDR3. A D gene is named only where the DNA matches it firmly. Clone size is shown for a subset of rows, as once, few, many or a class of expanded clone.

D gene: -; J gene: TRBJ2-5; clone size: -; V gene: TRBV5-1; CDR3 protein: CASSHSGQETQYF; CDR3 DNA: TGCGCCAGCAGCCACAGCGGGCAAGAGACCCAGTACTTC
D gene: -; J gene: TRBJ1-1; clone size: -; V gene: TRBV19; CDR3 protein: CASSIQGLNTEAFF; CDR3 DNA: TGTGCCAGTAGTATACAGGGGTTGAACACTGAAGCTTTCTTT
D gene: -; J gene: TRBJ2-1; clone size: once; V gene: TRBV7-9; CDR3 protein: CASSFGALQWRLDEQFF; CDR3 DNA: TGTGCCAGCAGCTTTGGAGCCCTCCAATGGAGGTTGGATGAGCAGTTCTTC
D gene: -; J gene: TRBJ1-5; clone size: few; V gene: TRBV3-1/TRBV3-2; CDR3 protein: CASSQDIGGFGHF; CDR3 DNA: TGTGCCAGCAGCCAAGATATTGGAGGATTTGGGCATTTT
D gene: -; J gene: TRBJ2-7; clone size: few; V gene: TRBV6-1; CDR3 protein: CASSEALRGTYEQYF; CDR3 DNA: TGTGCCAGCAGTGAAGCGCTTAGGGGGACCTACGAGCAGTACTTC
D gene: TRBD2; J gene: TRBJ2-3; clone size: -; V gene: TRBV11-2; CDR3 protein: CASSLISGGAYTQYF; CDR3 DNA: TGTGCCAGCAGCTTGATTAGCGGGGGGGCGTATACGCAGTATTTT
D gene: -; J gene: TRBJ2-1; clone size: -; V gene: TRBV19; CDR3 protein: CASSIKQGTHNEQFF; CDR3 DNA: TGTGCCAGTAGTATCAAACAGGGTACCCACAATGAGCAGTTCTTC
D gene: TRBD1; J gene: TRBJ2-3; clone size: -; V gene: TRBV24-1; CDR3 protein: CATSDGDRGFADTQYF; CDR3 DNA: TGTGCCACCAGTGATGGGGACAGGGGGTTTGCAGATACGCAGTATTTT
D gene: -; J gene: TRBJ2-3; clone size: -; V gene: TRBV9; CDR3 protein: CASSVGGLTHADTQYF; CDR3 DNA: TGTGCCAGCAGCGTAGGGGGACTCACGCACGCAGATACGCAGTATTTC
D gene: TRBD1; J gene: TRBJ1-5; clone size: few; V gene: TRBV5-5; CDR3 protein: CASSSDREGSSNQPQHF; CDR3 DNA: TGTGCCAGCAGTTCGGACAGGGAGGGTTCGAGCAATCAGCCCCAGCATTTT
D gene: -; J gene: TRBJ1-2; clone size: -; V gene: TRBV18; CDR3 protein: CASSPGQQGSYGYTF; CDR3 DNA: TGTGCCAGCTCACCCGGACAGCAGGGGTCCTATGGCTACACCTTC
D gene: TRBD2; J gene: TRBJ2-1; clone size: -; V gene: TRBV2; CDR3 protein: CASSRGGRSYNEQFF; CDR3 DNA: TGTGCCAGCAGTCGCGGGGGACGATCCTACAATGAGCAGTTCTTC
D gene: -; J gene: TRBJ1-1; clone size: -; V gene: TRBV11-2; CDR3 protein: CASRWTQTNTEAFF; CDR3 DNA: TGTGCCAGCAGGTGGACACAAACGAACACTGAAGCTTTCTTT